These 14 T cell receptor beta chains were sequenced from one sample in a study of PD-1 blockade in classical Hodgkin lymphoma. Each and every patient relapsed after autologous stem cell transplantation, and patients got differing brentuximab vedotin exposure. Sequencing was performed with immunoSEQ multiplex PCR; in TCRdb, only in-frame clones are kept and a portion is missing. The data contain 90,000 or so clones, 80% to 95% of them singletons. This specimen consisted of peripheral blood mononuclear cells (PBMCs), obtained before the second cycle of nivolumab. The receptors originated from a human donor with classical Hodgkin lymphoma.

This sequence joins TRBV9 and TRBJ2-7, with TRBD2 matching over 13 bases. Germline V gives CDR1 SGDLS, CDR2 YYNGEE. The CDR3 covers 16 residues. V shed 4 bases and J 4 bases; nucleotides not matched to a gene: 8. The chain's CDR3 is CASSKRTSGSSYEQYF. The CDR3 nucleotides are TGTGCCAGCAGCAAACGGACTAGCGGGAGCTCATACGAGCAGTACTTC. Filled out from reference TRBV9 and TRBJ2-7, the complete variable domain reads DSGVTQTPKHLITATGQRVTLRCSPRSGDLSVYWYQQSLDQGLQFLIQYYNGEERAKGNILERFSAQQFPDLHSELNLSSLELGDSALYFCASSKRTSGSSYEQYFGPGTRLTVT.

The gene calls are TRBV11-2 and TRBJ2-1; 8 positions match TRBD2. Germline V gene sequence: CDR1 SGHAT, CDR2 FQNNGV. The CDR3 contains 15 residues. Germline trimming cut 5 bases from V and 8 bases from J; bases unmatched to any gene: 11. The CDR3 region has the DNA TGTGCCAGCAGCCCCTCCTCCTGGCGGGAGGATGAGCAGTTCTTC. Translation: CASSPSSWREDEQFF. The full variable domain, rest sourced from reference TRBV11-2 and TRBJ2-1, is EAGVAQSPRYKIIEKRQSVAFWCNPISGHATLYWYQQILGQGPKLLIQFQNNGVVDDSQLPKDRFSAERLKGVDSTLKIQPAKLEDSAVYLCASSPSSWREDEQFFGPGTRLTVL.

This sequence joins TRBV15 and TRBJ2-2; 12 positions match TRBD1. Germline V gives CDR1 LNHNV, CDR2 YYDKDF (reference sequence). V shed 4 bases and J 6 bases; nucleotides not matched to a gene: 12. The CDR3 sequence is 18 residues long. The CDR3 sequence: CATSNSGTGGRWAGELFF. Written as DNA, the CDR3 is TGTGCCACCAGCAATTCCGGGACAGGGGGCCGGTGGGCCGGGGAGCTGTTTTTT.

The chain uses TRBV6-5 and TRBJ2-2; D is unresolved. The CDR3 extends over 16 amino acids. Trimming pared 2 bases from V and 0 bases from J, leaving 10 bases between. Germline lookup yields CDR1 MNHEY and CDR2 SVGAGI. Written as DNA, the CDR3 is TGTGCCAGCAGTTACCACAGCACTCCGAACACCGGGGAGCTGTTTTTT. As protein: CASSYHSTPNTGELFF.

Here the CDR3 reads CASSPEPYNEQFF. Here the CDR3 DNA reads TGTGCCAGCAGCCCAGAACCCTACAATGAGCAGTTCTTC. The chain carries TRBV7-9 and TRBJ2-1; no clear D gene. Germline values: CDR1 SEHNR, CDR2 FQNEAQ (reference sequence). V shed 5 bases and J shed 2 bases, with 7 bases lying between them. CDR3 length: 13 amino acids.

This rearrangement joins TRBV28 to TRBJ1-4, with TRBD1 as a possible D gene (5 bases). V was clipped by 7 bases and J by 6 bases, with 18 bases between them. Germline V CDR1 and CDR2: MDHEN, SYDVKM. The CDR3 has 15 amino acids. CDR3 bases: TGTGCCAGCAACGGCCAGGGAATGGCCCATGAAAAACTGTTTTTT. Amino acids: CASNGQGMAHEKLFF.

The chain joins TRBV5-1 to TRBJ2-3; D not certain. This CDR3 contains 17 residues. V was cut by 1 base and J by 1 base, with 16 bases left in between. The germline V gene encodes CDR1 SGHRS and CDR2 YFSETQ. CDR3 sequence: CASSLIEAGVRTDTQYF. The CDR3 nucleotides are TGCGCCAGCAGCTTGATTGAGGCCGGAGTACGCACAGATACGCAGTATTTT.

The rearrangement uses TRBV28 and TRBJ2-5, with TRBD1 matching over 8 bases. Trimming cost V 3 bases and J 5 bases; bases outside gene matches: 8. The CDR3 is made up of 15 amino acids. Per germline, CDR1 MDHEN and CDR2 SYDVKM. This CDR3 reads CASSFGQGGEETQYF. CDR3 DNA sequence: TGTGCCAGCAGTTTCGGACAGGGCGGGGAGGAGACCCAGTACTTC.

The chain employs TRBV7-9 and TRBJ1-4; D possibly corresponds to TRBD1 (5 bases). This CDR3 contains 16 residues. Trimming cost V 1 base and J 8 bases, with 17 bases left between them. Looked up from germline, CDR1 is SEHNR and CDR2 is FQNEAQ (reference sequence). CDR3 region: CASSLGGRGESEKLFF. The CDR3 region has the DNA TGTGCCAGCAGCTTAGGAGGTCGGGGGGAAAGCGAAAAACTGTTTTTT.

The chain couples TRBV7-8 to TRBJ2-5, with 7 bases aligning to TRBD1. The CDR3 runs to 15 residues. Germline V gene sequence: CDR1 SGHVS, CDR2 FQNEAQ. The V gene end was trimmed by 3 bases and the J gene end by 4 bases; junction bases not matched to a gene: 8. The CDR3 nucleotides are TGTGCCAGCAGCTTTACCAGACAGGGAAGAGAGACCCAGTACTTC. This codes for CASSFTRQGRETQYF. The complete variable domain, with remaining parts taken from reference TRBV7-8 and TRBJ2-5, reads GAGVSQSPRYKVAKRGQDVALRCDPISGHVSLFWYQQALGQGPEFLTYFQNEAQLDKSGLPSDRFFAERPEGSVSTLKIQRTQQEDSAVYLCASSFTRQGRETQYFGPGTRLLVL.

V usage is TRBV10-1 and J usage is TRBJ2-3; 7 bases agree with TRBD2. CDR3 length: 14 residues. Germline lookup yields CDR1 WNHNN and CDR2 SYGVQD (reference sequence). Trimming cost V 4 bases and J 6 bases; bases outside gene matches: 7. Written as DNA, the CDR3 is TGCGCCAGCAGTGGGACTAGAGGTACCGATACGCAGTATTTT. Its translation is CASSGTRGTDTQYF.

This chain uses TRBV25-1 with TRBJ2-5; 9 nucleotides align to TRBD1. Unmatched junction bases numbered 6, after V lost 6 bases and J lost 4 bases. This CDR3 contains 14 residues. CDR1 and CDR2 (germline): MGHDK, SYGVNS. The CDR3 nucleotides read TGTGCCAGCAGGGGGACAGGGAAGGGAGAGACCCAGTACTTC. Translated: CASRGTGKGETQYF.

There are a few counts of this clone. CDR3 sequence (DNA): TGTGCCAGCAGTCACCTATCCGGGACCCTCTCCTACGAGCAGTACTTC. Its protein product is CASSHLSGTLSYEQYF. V usage is TRBV28 and J usage is TRBJ2-7; D may be TRBD1 or TRBD2 (5 bases each). The germline CDR1 and CDR2 sequences are MDHEN and SYDVKM. The CDR3 length is 16 residues. V gave up 5 bases and J gave up 0 bases, with 17 bases separating them.

This sequence joins TRBV6-5 and TRBJ1-1; 8 bases match TRBD1. This CDR3 has 14 amino acids. The germline V gene has CDR1 MNHEY and CDR2 SVGAGI. Trimming cost V 2 bases and J 1 base; bases outside gene matches: 0. The CDR3 nucleotides are TGTGCCAGCAGTTACGGGACAGGGAACACTGAAGCTTTCTTT. Its protein product is CASSYGTGNTEAFF.